The 19 T cell receptor beta chains listed next were all sequenced from one sample in a study of T cells in Graves' hyperthyroidism and ophthalmopathy. Amplification of TCR beta CDR3 regions was performed using RNA transcripts as template. Carried out on the TCR CDR3, a first-round RT-PCR used the HTBI primer set. One entry per CDR3 protein, called by TCRdb with MiXCR from the multiplex PCR reads. The sample has more than 300,000 distinct CDR3 sequences; about 13% are singletons. Sequencing was done on a sample of blood. The receptor source for this set is a young woman with Graves' hyperthyroidism.

At least ten counts were recorded for this clonotype. V gene TRBV5-1 combines with J gene TRBJ1-4; D not certain. CDR3 length equals 14 residues. Trimming took 4 bases from V and 4 from J, leaving 11 bases between them. CDR1 and CDR2 from the germline V gene are SGHRS and YFSETQ. As DNA, the CDR3 is TGCGCCAGCAGCCTGACCCCGGGTAATGAAAAACTGTTTTTT. Its translation: CASSLTPGNEKLFF.

This clonotype was observed at least ten times. The chain is built from TRBV20-1 and TRBJ1-1; 8 nucleotides align to TRBD1. This CDR3 is built from 13 residues. V lost 2 bases, J lost 4 bases, and 3 bases stayed unmatched. In germline, CDR1 is DFQATT, CDR2 SNEGSKA (reference sequence). CDR3 residues: CSARTTGGTEAFF. The CDR3 bases are TGCAGTGCTAGAACCACAGGGGGCACTGAAGCTTTCTTT.

The sample holds a few counts of this clonotype. The gene calls are TRBV30 and TRBJ2-7; 8 positions match TRBD2. V trimming: 3 bases; J trimming: 8 bases; junction bases outside the gene matches: 9. CDR3 size: 13 residues. CDR1 is GTSNPN and CDR2 is SVGIG in the germline V gene (reference sequence). CDR3 in DNA: TGTGCCTGGAGCCCGGGACTAGGTCACAAGCAGTACTTC. It encodes CAWSPGLGHKQYF.

This clonotype has only a few counts. One end of the junction does not line up with germline, which may come from a read error. V gene TRBV9 combines with J gene TRBJ1-1; a weak D match, TRBD1 (5 bases). This CDR3 has 15 amino acids. Germline lookup yields CDR1 SGDLS and CDR2 YYNGEE. The CDR3 coding sequence is TGTGCCAGCAGCCCGGCAGGGACGGTGAACACTGAAGCTCTCTTT. Residues: CASSPAGTVNTEALF.

This clonotype was counted many times. The chain uses TRBV7-8 and TRBJ1-5; D is possibly TRBD1 (5 bases). CDR1 is SGHVS and CDR2 is FQNEAQ in the germline V gene. Trimming took 6 bases from V and 1 from J, leaving 13 bases between them. The CDR3 covers 15 residues. The CDR3 nucleotides read TGTGCCAGCAGATCAGACAGTATCAGCAATCAGCCCCAGCATTTT. It specifies CASRSDSISNQPQHF.

This clonotype was picked up many times. The chain is built from TRBV7-9 and TRBJ2-5; D may match TRBD1 or TRBD2 (5 bases each). V lost 8 bases to trimming and J lost 3 bases, with 22 bases between them. There are 16 residues in the CDR3. Germline values: CDR1 SEHNR, CDR2 FQNEAQ (reference sequence). The CDR3: CASDPPAGAVEETQYF. CDR3 nucleotide sequence: TGTGCCAGCGATCCCCCAGCCGGGGCAGTCGAAGAGACCCAGTACTTC.

In its sample, this clonotype was seen many times. The chain couples TRBV28 to TRBJ1-5, with TRBD1 matching 7 bases. The CDR3 totals 13 residues. Germline V lookup: CDR1 MDHEN, CDR2 SYDVKM. The trim removed 4 bases at V and 6 bases at J, leaving 3 bases unmatched. As DNA, the CDR3 is TGTGCCAGCAGTTACGACAGGGTTCAGCCCCAGCATTTT. Amino acids: CASSYDRVQPQHF.

This clonotype was found many times. The genes are TRBV28 and TRBJ2-2; the D gene is possibly TRBD1 (6 bases). The CDR3 runs to 18 residues. Trimming removed 5 bases at V and 4 bases at J, with 23 bases between. From germline, CDR1 is MDHEN and CDR2 SYDVKM. CDR3 in DNA: TGTGCCAGCAGTACCTGGGACGCAACCCAGGGGTCCACCGGGGAGCTGTTTTTT. This encodes CASSTWDATQGSTGELFF.

This clonotype was seen many times. The chain combines TRBV28 with TRBJ1-2; D remains unclear. In germline, CDR1 is MDHEN, CDR2 SYDVKM. The CDR3 has 12 amino acids. Trimming removed 6 bases at V and 7 bases at J, with 12 bases between. The CDR3 region is CASSTQSAGYTF. The CDR3 DNA reads as TGTGCCAGCAGCACCCAGTCGGCTGGCTACACCTTC.

This clonotype occurred many times. The V gene is TRBV2, the J gene TRBJ2-2; TRBD2 matches at 8 bases. Germline-derived CDR1 and CDR2 are SNHLY and FYNNEI. V lost 8 bases, J lost 3 bases, and 2 bases stayed unmatched. This CDR3 is built from 13 residues. In DNA, the CDR3 is TGTGCCAGCGGGCGGGAGGACACCGGGGAGCTGTTTTTT. Amino acid sequence: CASGREDTGELFF.

This clonotype was observed at least ten times. The gene calls are TRBV7-9 and TRBJ1-4; D may be TRBD1 (5 bases). CDR1 is SEHNR and CDR2 is FQNEAQ in the germline V gene (reference sequence). Trimming stripped 5 bases from V and 5 bases from J, with 15 bases between. This CDR3 is built from 15 residues. The CDR3 DNA is TGTGCCAGCAGCCACCTAGACAGACCCAATGAAAAACTGTTTTTT. It codes for CASSHLDRPNEKLFF.

The sample holds many counts of this clonotype. V and J are TRBV20-1 and TRBJ2-1; 9 bases fit TRBD1. Germline assignment: CDR1 DFQATT and CDR2 SNEGSKA (reference sequence). Unmatched junction bases numbered 9, after V lost 0 bases and J lost 9 bases. The CDR3 has 15 residues. The chain's CDR3 is CSARDTGQGFSEQFF. The DNA of the CDR3 is TGCAGTGCTAGAGATACCGGACAGGGGTTTTCTGAGCAGTTCTTC.

This clonotype was seen repeatedly, ten times or more. The chain joins TRBV2 to TRBJ2-1, with 8 bases lining up with TRBD2. The CDR3 loop spans 18 amino acids. V was pared by 6 bases and J by 4 bases, with 17 bases of the junction left unmatched. CDR1 is SNHLY, CDR2 FYNNEI, per germline. CDR3 nucleotide sequence: TGTGCCAGCAGCCTGCCGAAGGGCGGGAGGATCACGTACAATGAGCAGTTCTTC. Its protein product is CASSLPKGGRITYNEQFF.

The rearrangement joins TRBV25-1 to TRBJ2-5; D gene ambiguous. V dropped 0 bases and J dropped 0 bases, with 17 bases sitting between them. Per germline, CDR1 MGHDK and CDR2 SYGVNS. CDR3 length: 18 residues. The CDR3 coding sequence is TGTGCCAGCAGTGAATATCTTCCCGGGCAGGAGTACCAAGAGACCCAGTACTTC. It encodes CASSEYLPGQEYQETQYF.

The sample holds many counts of this clonotype. The CDR3 region is CASSWGQGRIHGYTF. The CDR3 DNA reads TGTGCCAGCAGTTGGGGACAGGGGCGTATCCACGGCTACACCTTC. The chain joins TRBV6-1 to TRBJ1-2, with 10 bases fitting TRBD1. Germline V gene lookup returns CDR1 MNHNS and CDR2 SASEGT. The CDR3 runs to 15 residues. Trimming took 5 bases from V and 8 from J; bases not matched to a gene: 11.

This clonotype occurred a few times. This sequence joins TRBV5-6 and TRBJ1-6, with D unresolved. The germline V gene encodes CDR1 SGHDT and CDR2 YYEEEE. This CDR3 contains 15 residues. With 2 bases removed from V and 8 bases from J, the gap between germline ends came to 14 bases. This chain's CDR3 is CASSFRLLGDSPLHF. For the CDR3, the DNA is TGTGCCAGCAGCTTTAGACTCCTCGGGGATTCACCCCTCCACTTT.

This clonotype occurred many times. The genes are TRBV13 and TRBJ1-5; D unresolved. Germline CDR1 and CDR2: PRHDT and FYEKMQ (reference sequence). The CDR3 contains 15 residues. Trimming left V 4 bases short and J 1 base short, with 11 bases between. This CDR3 reads CASSSGRGSNQPQHF. The CDR3, as DNA: TGTGCCAGCAGCTCGGGTCGAGGGAGCAATCAGCCCCAGCATTTT. Looking up the rest from reference TRBV13 and TRBJ1-5 gives the full variable domain: AAGVIQSPRHLIKEKRETATLKCYPIPRHDTVYWYQQGPGQDPQFLISFYEKMQSDKGSIPDRFSAQQFSDYHSELNMSSLELGDSALYFCASSSGRGSNQPQHFGDGTRLSIL.

This clonotype has only a few counts. This chain uses TRBV15 with TRBJ2-1; 9 bases align to TRBD2. V was pared by 1 base and J by 6 bases, with 7 bases of the junction left unmatched. Germline V lookup: CDR1 LNHNV, CDR2 YYDKDF (reference sequence). This CDR3 contains 16 residues. This chain's CDR3 is CATSRGFGTSSNEQFF. The CDR3 bases are TGTGCCACCAGCAGAGGGTTTGGGACTAGCAGCAATGAGCAGTTCTTC.

A few counts support this clonotype. The chain links TRBV7-9 to TRBJ1-1, with D hard to call. The V gene's germline CDR1 is SEHNR and CDR2 FQNEAQ (reference sequence). This CDR3 spans 13 amino acids. Trimming cost V 3 bases and J 5 bases, with 10 bases left between them. The CDR3: CASSLGLSTEAFF. CDR3 DNA: TGTGCCAGCAGCTTGGGCCTTAGTACTGAAGCTTTCTTT.